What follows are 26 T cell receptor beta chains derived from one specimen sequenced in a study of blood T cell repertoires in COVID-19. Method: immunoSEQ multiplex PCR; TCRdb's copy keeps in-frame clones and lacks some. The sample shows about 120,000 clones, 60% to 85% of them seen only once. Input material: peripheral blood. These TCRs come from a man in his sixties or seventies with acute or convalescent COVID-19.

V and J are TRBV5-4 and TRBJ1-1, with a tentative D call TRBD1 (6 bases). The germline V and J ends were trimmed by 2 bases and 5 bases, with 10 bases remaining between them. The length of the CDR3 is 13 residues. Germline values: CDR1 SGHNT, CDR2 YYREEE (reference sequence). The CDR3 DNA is TGTGCCAGCAGCTTTGTACAGGGAACTGAAGCTTTCTTT. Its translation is CASSFVQGTEAFF.

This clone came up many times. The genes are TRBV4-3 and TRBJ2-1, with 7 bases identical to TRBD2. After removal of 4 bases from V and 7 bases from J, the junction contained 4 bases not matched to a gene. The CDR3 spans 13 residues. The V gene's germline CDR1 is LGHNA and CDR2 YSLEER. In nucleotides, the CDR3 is TGCGCCAGCAGCCTCGTCGGGGGGAATGAGCAGTTCTTC. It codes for CASSLVGGNEQFF.

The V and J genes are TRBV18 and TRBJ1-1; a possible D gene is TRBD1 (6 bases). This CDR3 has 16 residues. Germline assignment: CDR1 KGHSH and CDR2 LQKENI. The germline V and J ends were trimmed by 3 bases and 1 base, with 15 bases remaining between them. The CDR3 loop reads CASSPNTGTQNTEAFF. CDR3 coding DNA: TGTGCCAGCTCACCGAATACCGGGACACAGAACACTGAAGCTTTCTTT.

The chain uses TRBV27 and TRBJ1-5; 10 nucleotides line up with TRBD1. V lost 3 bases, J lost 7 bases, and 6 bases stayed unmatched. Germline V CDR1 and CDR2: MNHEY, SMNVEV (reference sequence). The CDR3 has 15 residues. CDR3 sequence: CASSFGTGVDQPQHF. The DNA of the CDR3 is TGTGCCAGCAGTTTCGGGACAGGGGTCGACCAGCCCCAGCATTTT.

CDR3 protein: CASSSGQLYGYTF. The CDR3 DNA follows: TGTGCCAGCAGCTCCGGACAGCTCTATGGCTACACCTTC. The rearrangement uses TRBV5-6 and TRBJ1-2; possibly TRBD1 for D (6 bases). CDR1 and CDR2 from the germline V gene are SGHDT and YYEEEE. The CDR3 extends over 13 amino acids. V lost 3 bases, J lost 4 bases, and 10 bases lay in between.

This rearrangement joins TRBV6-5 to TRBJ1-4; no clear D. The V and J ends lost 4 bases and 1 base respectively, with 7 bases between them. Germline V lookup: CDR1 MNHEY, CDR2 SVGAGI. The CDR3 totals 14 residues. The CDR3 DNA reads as TGTGCCAGCAGTTTATCGGTAACTAATGAAAAACTGTTTTTT. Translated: CASSLSVTNEKLFF.

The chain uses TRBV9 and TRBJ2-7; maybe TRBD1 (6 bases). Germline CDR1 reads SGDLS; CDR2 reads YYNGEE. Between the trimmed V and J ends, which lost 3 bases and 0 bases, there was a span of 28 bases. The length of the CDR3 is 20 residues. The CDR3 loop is CASSAGDLNREPLLSYEQYF. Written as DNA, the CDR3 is TGTGCCAGCAGCGCAGGGGATTTAAACAGGGAACCCCTCCTCTCCTACGAGCAGTACTTC.

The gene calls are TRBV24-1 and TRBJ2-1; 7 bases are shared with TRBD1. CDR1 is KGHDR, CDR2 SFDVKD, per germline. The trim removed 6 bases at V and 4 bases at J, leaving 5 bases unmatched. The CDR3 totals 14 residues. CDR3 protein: CATSRGQPYNEQFF. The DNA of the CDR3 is TGTGCCACCAGTCGGGGACAGCCGTACAATGAGCAGTTCTTC.

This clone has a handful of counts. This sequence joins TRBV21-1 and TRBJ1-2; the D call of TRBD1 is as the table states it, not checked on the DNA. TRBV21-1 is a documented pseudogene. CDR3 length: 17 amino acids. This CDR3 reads CASSKIGTGTSSYGYTF. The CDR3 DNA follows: TGTGCCAGCAGCAAAATTGGGACAGGGACGTCCTCGTATGGCTACACCTTC.

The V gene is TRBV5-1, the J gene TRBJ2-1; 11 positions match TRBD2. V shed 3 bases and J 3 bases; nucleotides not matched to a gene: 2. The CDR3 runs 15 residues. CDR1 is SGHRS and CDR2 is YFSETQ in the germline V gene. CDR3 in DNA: TGCGCCAGCAGCTCCGGGACTAGCGGCTACAATGAGCAGTTCTTC. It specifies CASSSGTSGYNEQFF.

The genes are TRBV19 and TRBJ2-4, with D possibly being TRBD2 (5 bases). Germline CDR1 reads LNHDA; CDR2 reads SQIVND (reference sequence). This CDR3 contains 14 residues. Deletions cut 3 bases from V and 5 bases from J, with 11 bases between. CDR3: CASSITSGENIQYF. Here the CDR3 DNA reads TGTGCCAGTAGTATTACGTCCGGGGAAAACATTCAGTACTTC.

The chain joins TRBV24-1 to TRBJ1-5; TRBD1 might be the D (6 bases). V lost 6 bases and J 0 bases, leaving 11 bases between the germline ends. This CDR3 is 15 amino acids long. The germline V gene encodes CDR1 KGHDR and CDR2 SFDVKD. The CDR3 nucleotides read TGTGCCACCAGTTACAGGGATTATAGCAATCAGCCCCAGCATTTT. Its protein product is CATSYRDYSNQPQHF.

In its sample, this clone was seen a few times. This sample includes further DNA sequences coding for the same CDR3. The CDR3 DNA reads as TGTGCCAGCAGCTTAGGGACAGGGTTTAACTATGGCTACACCTTC. It translates to CASSLGTGFNYGYTF. The chain couples TRBV7-2 to TRBJ1-2; 8 bases are a match to TRBD1. The germline CDR1 and CDR2 sequences are SGHTA and FQGNSA. This CDR3 contains 15 residues. J was trimmed by 1 base and V by 1 base; bases with no gene match: 2.

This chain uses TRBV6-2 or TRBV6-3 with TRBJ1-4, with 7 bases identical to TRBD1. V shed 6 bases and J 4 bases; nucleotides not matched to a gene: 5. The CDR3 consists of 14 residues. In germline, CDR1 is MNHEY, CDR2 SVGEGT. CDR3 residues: CASSQDRNNEKLFF. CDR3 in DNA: TGTGCCAGCAGCCAGGACAGGAATAATGAAAAACTGTTTTTT.

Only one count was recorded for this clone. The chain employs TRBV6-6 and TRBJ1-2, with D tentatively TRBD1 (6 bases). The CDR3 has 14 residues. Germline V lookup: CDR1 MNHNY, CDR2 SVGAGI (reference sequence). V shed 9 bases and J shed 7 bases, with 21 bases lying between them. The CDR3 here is CASQVGGLRSGYTF. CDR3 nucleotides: TGTGCCAGTCAGGTGGGGGGGCTACGGTCTGGCTACACCTTC.

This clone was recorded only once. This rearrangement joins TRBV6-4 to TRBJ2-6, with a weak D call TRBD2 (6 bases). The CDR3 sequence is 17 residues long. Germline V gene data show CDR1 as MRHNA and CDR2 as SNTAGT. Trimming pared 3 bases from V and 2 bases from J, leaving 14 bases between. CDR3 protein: CASSEFFGGAGANVLTF. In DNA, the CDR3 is TGTGCCAGCAGTGAGTTTTTTGGAGGGGCTGGGGCCAACGTCCTGACTTTC.

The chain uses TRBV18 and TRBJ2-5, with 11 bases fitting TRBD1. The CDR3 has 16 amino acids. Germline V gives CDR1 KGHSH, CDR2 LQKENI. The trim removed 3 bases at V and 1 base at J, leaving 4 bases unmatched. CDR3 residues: CASSPLGTGGQETQYF. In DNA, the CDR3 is TGTGCCAGCTCACCGCTCGGGACAGGGGGCCAAGAGACCCAGTACTTC.

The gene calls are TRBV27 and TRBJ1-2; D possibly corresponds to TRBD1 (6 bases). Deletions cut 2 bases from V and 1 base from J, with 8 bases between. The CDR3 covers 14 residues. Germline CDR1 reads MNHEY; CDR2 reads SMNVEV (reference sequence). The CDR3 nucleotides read TGTGCCAGCAGTTTAGGACAGATTAACTATGGCTACACCTTC. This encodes CASSLGQINYGYTF.

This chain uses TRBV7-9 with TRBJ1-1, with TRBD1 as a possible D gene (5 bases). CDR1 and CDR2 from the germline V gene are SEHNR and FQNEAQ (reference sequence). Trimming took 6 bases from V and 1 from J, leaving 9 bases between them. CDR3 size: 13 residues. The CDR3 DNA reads TGTGCCAGCAGTATACAGGCGAACACTGAAGCTTTCTTT. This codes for CASSIQANTEAFF.

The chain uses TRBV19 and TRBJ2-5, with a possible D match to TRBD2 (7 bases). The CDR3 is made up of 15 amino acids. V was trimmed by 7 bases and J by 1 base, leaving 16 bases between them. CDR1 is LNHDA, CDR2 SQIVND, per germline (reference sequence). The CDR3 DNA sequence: TGTGCCAGTATGCGGAGGGGGGGGACCCAAGAGACCCAGTACTTC. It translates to CASMRRGGTQETQYF.

The DNA of the CDR3 is TGTGCCAGCAGCTTAGGGTCCGTTCAGAACAATGAGCAGTTCTTC. Protein product: CASSLGSVQNNEQFF. The rearrangement uses TRBV7-2 and TRBJ2-1; unclear D gene. CDR3 length: 15 amino acids. V lost 1 base, J lost 5 bases, and 12 bases lay in between. Germline CDR1 reads SGHTA; CDR2 reads FQGNSA. The full variable domain, in which reference TRBV7-2 and TRBJ2-1 provide the parts outside the CDR3, is GAGVSQSPSNKVTEKGKDVELRCDPISGHTALYWYRQSLGQGLEFLIYFQGNSAPDKSGLPSDRFSAERTGGSVSTLTIQRTQQEDSAVYLCASSLGSVQNNEQFFGPGTRLTVL.

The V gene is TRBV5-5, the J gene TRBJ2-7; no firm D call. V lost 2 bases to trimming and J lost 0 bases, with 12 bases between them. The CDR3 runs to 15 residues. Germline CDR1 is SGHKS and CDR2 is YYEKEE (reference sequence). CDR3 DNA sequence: TGTGCCAGCAGCTTAGTTGGCACAGCCTCCTACGAGCAGTACTTC. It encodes CASSLVGTASYEQYF.

CDR3 sequence reads: CASSEGAGTGGYNEQFF. CDR3 coding DNA: TGTGCCAGCAGCGAAGGAGCCGGGACAGGGGGCTACAATGAGCAGTTCTTC. The chain has TRBV5-8 and TRBJ2-1; TRBD1 matches at 11 bases. This CDR3 has 17 residues. Germline loops: CDR1 SGHTS, CDR2 YDEGEE. Unmatched junction bases numbered 9, after V lost 4 bases and J lost 3 bases.

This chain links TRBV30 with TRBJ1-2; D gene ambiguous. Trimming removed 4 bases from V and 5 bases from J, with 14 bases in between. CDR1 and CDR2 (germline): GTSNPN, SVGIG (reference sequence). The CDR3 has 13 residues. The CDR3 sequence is CAWTLRGEYGYTF. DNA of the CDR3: TGTGCCTGGACCCTGCGGGGAGAGTATGGCTACACCTTC.

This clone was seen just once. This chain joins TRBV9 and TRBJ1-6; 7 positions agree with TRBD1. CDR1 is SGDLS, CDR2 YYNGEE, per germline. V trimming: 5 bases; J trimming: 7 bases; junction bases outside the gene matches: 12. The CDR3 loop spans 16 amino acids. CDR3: CASSLNPGQRNSPLHF. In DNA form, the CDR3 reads TGTGCCAGCAGTCTAAACCCGGGACAGAGAAATTCACCCCTCCACTTT.

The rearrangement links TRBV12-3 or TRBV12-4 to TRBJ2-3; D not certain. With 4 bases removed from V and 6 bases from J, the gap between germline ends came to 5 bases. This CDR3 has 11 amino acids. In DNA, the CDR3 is TGTGCCAGCAGTTCGGTGGATACGCAGTATTTT. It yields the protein CASSSVDTQYF.